This T cell receptor beta chain was identified during a study of cytomegalovirus exposure and HLA in healthy donors. TCRdb's table, derived via immunoSEQ multiplex PCR, lists solely in-frame clones and lacks some. This table holds about 400,000 clones, roughly 90% found once. The V gene's germline CDR1 is MDHEN and CDR2 SYDVKM. The CDR3 has 16 residues. Trimming removed 1 base from V and 7 bases from J; junction bases left unmatched: 9. The source is a woman aged 18-30 years in good health and CMV-seronegative. Material: PBMCs. The gene calls are TRBV28 and TRBJ2-5; 10 bases are a match to TRBD2. The CDR3: CASSLFSSGGRGTQYF. The CDR3 DNA reads TGTGCCAGCAGTTTATTCTCTAGCGGGGGTCGTGGGACCCAGTACTTC.